A selection of T cell receptor beta chains follows, all from one sample in a study of shared clonotypes between healthy human individuals. The method was immunoSEQ multiplex PCR; TCRdb's version includes in-frame clones alone and lacks a portion of them. This sample has 2 million to 2.5 million clones, with approximately 93% found just once. The specimen sequenced was naive CD4+ T cells from PBMCs. The receptors shown here come from a man between 18 and 35 years old in good health. Some clones in this sample may be carry-over from other donors' samples. The CDR3 runs from the conserved cysteine through the conserved F or W. Fields, in order: D gene, V gene, clone size, J gene, CDR3 protein, CDR3 DNA. A D gene is named only where the DNA matches it firmly. Clone size is stated in some rows and not others, as once, few, many or a class when expanded.

D: -
V: TRBV2
size: -
J: TRBJ2-5
CDR3: CASSELGGGYETQYF
DNA: TGTGCCAGCAGTGAATTGGGGGGCGGTTATGAGACCCAGTACTTC

D: -
V: TRBV5-1
size: -
J: TRBJ2-7
CDR3: CASSLLSGSNHEQYF
DNA: TGCGCCAGCAGCTTGCTCTCCGGGAGTAACCACGAGCAGTACTTC

D: -
V: TRBV5-8
size: -
J: TRBJ2-7
CDR3: CASSQDLPYEQYF
DNA: TGTGCCAGCAGCCAGGACCTCCCCTACGAGCAGTACTTC

D: -
V: TRBV7-3
size: -
J: TRBJ2-1
CDR3: CASSLGPGTYNEQFF
DNA: TGTGCCAGCAGCTTAGGGCCCGGGACGTACAATGAGCAGTTCTTC

D: TRBD1
V: TRBV2
size: once
J: TRBJ1-5
CDR3: CASTLDMTGRQPQHF
DNA: TGTGCCAGCACCCTTGATATGACAGGGAGGCAGCCCCAGCATTTT

D: TRBD1
V: TRBV6-6
size: -
J: TRBJ2-7
CDR3: CASSRTSGQVYEQYF
DNA: TGTGCCAGCAGCCGCACCTCCGGACAGGTCTACGAGCAGTACTTC

D: -
V: TRBV5-1
size: -
J: TRBJ1-1
CDR3: CASSLAAMNTEAFF
DNA: TGCGCCAGCAGCTTGGCGGCTATGAACACTGAAGCTTTCTTT

D: TRBD1
V: TRBV28
size: -
J: TRBJ2-7
CDR3: CASSLGDRASEQYF
DNA: TGTGCCAGCAGTCTCGGTGACAGGGCCAGCGAGCAGTACTTC

D: -
V: TRBV19
size: -
J: TRBJ2-7
CDR3: CASSKTTGREYEQYF
DNA: TGTGCCAGTAGTAAAACGACAGGGAGGGAATACGAGCAGTACTTC

D: TRBD1
V: TRBV9
size: -
J: TRBJ2-7
CDR3: CASSYNREGASYEQYF
DNA: TGTGCCAGCAGCTACAACCGAGAGGGGGCCTCCTACGAGCAGTACTTC

D: -
V: TRBV4-2
size: -
J: TRBJ1-5
CDR3: CASSQVIGGNNQPQHF
DNA: TGTGCCAGCAGCCAAGTAATAGGGGGGAACAATCAGCCCCAGCATTTT

D: -
V: TRBV5-4
size: -
J: TRBJ1-1
CDR3: CASSLAVNTEAFF
DNA: TGTGCCAGCAGCTTGGCCGTCAACACTGAAGCTTTCTTT

D: -
V: TRBV6-1
size: -
J: TRBJ1-3
CDR3: CASSGGRGSPGNTIYF
DNA: TGTGCCAGCAGTGGGGGCCGGGGTTCACCTGGAAACACCATATATTTT

D: -
V: TRBV11-2
size: -
J: TRBJ2-7
CDR3: CASSLVLKYEQYF
DNA: TGTGCCAGCAGCTTAGTTCTAAAATACGAGCAGTACTTC

D: -
V: TRBV7-3
size: -
J: TRBJ1-3
CDR3: CASSLDRGNTIYF
DNA: TGTGCCAGCAGCTTAGATAGGGGAAACACCATATATTTT

D: -
V: TRBV30
size: once
J: TRBJ1-2
CDR3: CAWSVANYGYTF
DNA: TGTGCCTGGAGTGTCGCTAACTATGGCTACACCTTC

D: TRBD2
V: TRBV7-3
size: -
J: TRBJ2-3
CDR3: CASSLAGAHTDTQYF
DNA: TGTGCCAGCAGCCTAGCGGGAGCGCACACAGATACGCAGTATTTT

D: TRBD1
V: TRBV28
size: -
J: TRBJ2-1
CDR3: CASSLAGQGNEQFF
DNA: TGTGCCAGCAGTTTGGCCGGACAGGGCAATGAGCAGTTCTTC

D: TRBD1
V: TRBV5-1
size: -
J: TRBJ1-1
CDR3: CASSLDGTGSVSAFF
DNA: TGCGCCAGCAGCTTGGACGGGACAGGGTCGGTGTCAGCTTTCTTT

D: -
V: TRBV29-1
size: -
J: TRBJ2-1
CDR3: CSVDSGLHNEQFF
DNA: TGCAGCGTTGATTCCGGACTACACAATGAGCAGTTCTTC

D: TRBD1
V: TRBV6-5
size: once
J: TRBJ1-5
CDR3: CASSTGQLKNQPQHF
DNA: TGTGCCAGCAGTACGGGACAGCTAAAAAATCAGCCCCAGCATTTT

D: -
V: TRBV27
size: -
J: TRBJ1-1
CDR3: CASSLLARQDRRATEAFF
DNA: TGTGCCAGCAGTTTATTAGCGAGACAGGACCGGCGGGCCACTGAAGCTTTCTTT

D: -
V: TRBV9
size: -
J: TRBJ1-3
CDR3: CASSFTTSGNTIYF
DNA: TGTGCCAGCAGCTTTACGACGTCAGGAAACACCATATATTTT

D: TRBD1
V: TRBV5-4
size: -
J: TRBJ1-4
CDR3: CASSPGQGGNEKLFF
DNA: TGTGCCAGCAGCCCCGGACAGGGCGGGAATGAAAAACTGTTTTTT

D: -
V: TRBV5-1
size: once
J: TRBJ2-2
CDR3: CASSLVGQTGELFF
DNA: TGCGCCAGCAGCTTGGTTGGACAAACCGGGGAGCTGTTTTTT

D: -
V: TRBV7-9
size: -
J: TRBJ2-7
CDR3: CASSLVGGHEQYF
DNA: TGTGCCAGCAGCTTAGTGGGGGGGCACGAGCAGTACTTC

D: -
V: TRBV6-5
size: -
J: TRBJ2-3
CDR3: CASSRGLGTDTQYF
DNA: TGTGCCAGCAGCCGGGGGTTGGGAACAGATACGCAGTATTTT

D: TRBD1
V: TRBV9
size: -
J: TRBJ1-2
CDR3: CASSAPGTGVGGYTF
DNA: TGTGCCAGCAGCGCACCCGGGACAGGGGTTGGTGGCTACACCTTC

D: -
V: TRBV6-5
size: -
J: TRBJ2-1
CDR3: CASSYSDYNEQFF
DNA: TGTGCCAGCAGTTACTCGGACTATAATGAGCAGTTCTTC

D: TRBD1
V: TRBV28
size: -
J: TRBJ1-1
CDR3: CASSGRDRGNTEAFF
DNA: TGTGCCAGCAGTGGGAGGGACAGGGGGAACACTGAAGCTTTCTTT

D: TRBD1
V: TRBV6-6
size: -
J: TRBJ2-1
CDR3: CASSSHTGDGEQFF
DNA: TGTGCCAGCAGTTCACACACAGGGGATGGTGAGCAGTTCTTC

D: TRBD1
V: TRBV19
size: -
J: TRBJ1-5
CDR3: CASKKGDRGNQPQHF
DNA: TGTGCCAGTAAAAAGGGAGACAGGGGCAATCAGCCCCAGCATTTT

D: TRBD1
V: TRBV5-4
size: -
J: TRBJ2-7
CDR3: CASSLGTGDEQYF
DNA: TGTGCCAGCAGCTTGGGGACAGGGGACGAGCAGTACTTC

D: -
V: TRBV14
size: -
J: TRBJ2-2
CDR3: CASSQTGNTGELFF
DNA: TGTGCCAGCAGCCAAACCGGTAACACCGGGGAGCTGTTTTTT

D: -
V: TRBV5-1
size: -
J: TRBJ2-1
CDR3: CASSYLGGGSYNEQFF
DNA: TGCGCCAGCAGCTATTTGGGCGGAGGCTCCTACAATGAGCAGTTCTTC

D: -
V: TRBV29-1
size: once
J: TRBJ2-7
CDR3: CSVARSQVGYEQYF
DNA: TGCAGCGTTGCAAGGTCCCAAGTCGGCTACGAGCAGTACTTC

D: TRBD2
V: TRBV14
size: -
J: TRBJ2-7
CDR3: CASSRGTSGSTGQYF
DNA: TGTGCCAGCAGCCGTGGGACTAGCGGGAGTACTGGGCAGTACTTC

D: -
V: TRBV28
size: -
J: TRBJ2-3
CDR3: CASSLAGLSDTQYF
DNA: TGTGCCAGCAGTTTGGCGGGACTCTCAGATACGCAGTATTTT

D: -
V: TRBV18
size: -
J: TRBJ1-3
CDR3: CASSPGLAGAGNTIYF
DNA: TGTGCCAGCTCACCAGGGCTCGCCGGGGCTGGAAACACCATATATTTT

D: -
V: TRBV18
size: -
J: TRBJ2-1
CDR3: CASSPPGWDEQFF
DNA: TGTGCCAGCTCACCCCCCGGCTGGGATGAGCAGTTCTTC

D: TRBD2
V: TRBV7-9
size: once
J: TRBJ2-5
CDR3: CASSSYAGGLETQYF
DNA: TGTGCCAGCAGCTCTTATGCGGGGGGGTTAGAGACCCAGTACTTC

D: TRBD1
V: TRBV2
size: -
J: TRBJ2-2
CDR3: CASSLQGAYNTGELFF
DNA: TGTGCCAGCAGTCTGCAGGGGGCTTATAACACCGGGGAGCTGTTTTTT

D: -
V: TRBV6-1
size: -
J: TRBJ1-1
CDR3: CASSLVRLNTEAFF
DNA: TGTGCCAGCAGTCTGGTGCGTTTGAACACTGAAGCTTTCTTT

D: TRBD1
V: TRBV5-1
size: -
J: TRBJ1-1
CDR3: CASSGQGGNTEAFF
DNA: TGCGCCAGCAGCGGACAGGGTGGGAACACTGAAGCTTTCTTT

D: TRBD1
V: TRBV7-2
size: -
J: TRBJ1-4
CDR3: CASSLGSVTGNEKLFF
DNA: TGTGCCAGCAGCTTAGGATCCGTGACAGGGAATGAAAAACTGTTTTTT

D: -
V: TRBV19
size: -
J: TRBJ2-3
CDR3: CASSMGVYADTQYF
DNA: TGTGCCAGTAGTATGGGGGTTTATGCAGATACGCAGTATTTT

D: TRBD2
V: TRBV29-1
size: -
J: TRBJ2-2
CDR3: CSVVGLAGVTGELFF
DNA: TGCAGCGTTGTCGGACTAGCGGGAGTCACCGGGGAGCTGTTTTTT

D: TRBD2
V: TRBV9
size: once
J: TRBJ2-1
CDR3: CASSGRLAGYLSSYNEQFF
DNA: TGTGCCAGCAGCGGGAGACTAGCGGGCTATCTTAGCTCCTACAATGAGCAGTTCTTC

D: TRBD2
V: TRBV6-1
size: -
J: TRBJ2-2
CDR3: CASSGGLAGGNTGELFF
DNA: TGTGCCAGCAGTGGGGGACTAGCGGGAGGTAACACCGGGGAGCTGTTTTTT

D: -
V: TRBV4-1
size: -
J: TRBJ1-4
CDR3: CASSRVFGEKLFF
DNA: TGCGCCAGCAGCCGGGTTTTTGGTGAAAAACTGTTTTTT

D: -
V: TRBV30
size: -
J: TRBJ2-1
CDR3: CAWSFISEDEQFF
DNA: TGTGCCTGGAGTTTTATTAGCGAGGATGAGCAGTTCTTC